This is a list of T cell receptor beta chains from one sample in a study of T cell responses to AZD1222 COVID-19 vaccine. Assay used: immunoSEQ multiplex PCR; TCRdb lists only in-frame clones, some missing. The top ten hold 0.5% to 0.65% of the sample, which has 240,000 or so clones, 90% to 95% seen once. The sequencing here drew on peripheral blood, taken on day 0 of AZD1222 vaccination. The receptors originated from an adult in good health. Each CDR3 is given with its conserved first and last residue. D genes are given only for firm matches. Expanded clones get a size class; other rows say once, few or many, or leave the size out.

d_gene,v_gene,abundance,j_gene,CDR3nt,CDR3aa
.,TRBV9,.,TRBJ2-5,TGTGCCAGCAGCCAGGGGGGAGGCAGGGCCTCGTCGGAGACCCAGTACTTC,CASSQGGGRASSETQYF
.,TRBV7-8,.,TRBJ2-7,TGTGCCAGCAGCTTAGGATTAAGCAACCCGGACCGCGAGCAGTACTTC,CASSLGLSNPDREQYF
TRBD1,TRBV28,once,TRBJ1-5,TGTGCCAGCAGTTTGACAGGGGTTCAGCCCCAGCATTTT,CASSLTGVQPQHF
.,TRBV28,.,TRBJ2-7,TGTGCCAGCATATCAGAGGCAGGGGCCTACGAGCAGTACTTC,CASISEAGAYEQYF
TRBD2,TRBV4-1,.,TRBJ2-5,TGCGCCAGCAGCCAGGTACTAGCGCTAGAGACCCAGTACTTC,CASSQVLALETQYF
.,TRBV28,once,TRBJ2-7,TGTGCCAGCAGTCTCACTCCCCCCCCCTACGAGCAGTACTTC,CASSLTPPPYEQYF
TRBD1,TRBV29-1,.,TRBJ2-2,TGCAGCGTTACCGGGACAGATAACACCGGGGAGCTGTTTTTT,CSVTGTDNTGELFF
.,TRBV7-3,.,TRBJ2-1,TGTGCCAGCAGCTTAGGCAGGGGAGGGAACAATGAGCAGTTCTTC,CASSLGRGGNNEQFF
.,TRBV15,.,TRBJ1-2,TGTGCCACCAGCAGGGCTCTTTATGGCTACACCTTC,CATSRALYGYTF
.,TRBV7-2,.,TRBJ2-3,TGTGCCAGCAGCTTAGAGGGTTACGATACGCAGTATTTT,CASSLEGYDTQYF